These 16 T cell receptor beta chains were all obtained from the same sample, sequenced in a study of early T cells in non-severe SARS-CoV-2 infection. TCRdb fed the 5' RACE reads into MiXCR, producing one record per CDR3 protein. The sample lists some 78,000 distinct CDR3 sequences; less than 15% were seen once. Sequencing input: whole blood. The source of these receptors is an adult who was a healthcare worker with PCR-confirmed SARS-CoV-2 infection or an uninfected control (not recorded which).

The CDR3 here is CASSPGTRGLGNTEAFF. Written as DNA, the CDR3 is TGTGCCAGCAGCCCCGGCACCCGGGGGCTCGGGAACACTGAAGCTTTCTTT. The rearrangement joins TRBV3-1 to TRBJ1-1, with D perhaps TRBD1 (6 bases). CDR1 is LGHDT and CDR2 is YNNKEL in the germline V gene (reference sequence). The CDR3 length is 17 residues. V lost 4 bases and J 1 base, leaving 19 bases between the germline ends. The full variable domain, rest sourced from reference TRBV3-1 and TRBJ1-1, is DTAVSQTPKYLVTQMGNDKSIKCEQNLGHDTMYWYKQDSKKFLKIMFSYNNKELIINETVPNRFSPKSPDKAHLNLHINSLELGDSAVYFCASSPGTRGLGNTEAFFGQGTRLTVV.

This clonotype appeared a few times. CDR3 bases: TGTGCCAGCAGTCCCTCCAACCCAGGGATGGAGACCCAGTACTTC. The encoded protein is CASSPSNPGMETQYF. The rearrangement joins TRBV12-3 or TRBV12-4 to TRBJ2-5; possible D gene TRBD1, 5 bases. Trimming removed 5 bases from V and 5 bases from J, with 18 bases in between. The CDR3 extends over 15 amino acids.

A few counts support this clonotype. The chain is built from TRBV7-9 and TRBJ2-3; D is tentatively TRBD1 or TRBD2 (5 bases each). Germline CDR1 SEHNR, CDR2 FQNEAQ (reference sequence). The V gene lost 5 bases and the J gene lost 4 bases, with 16 bases spanning the gap. The CDR3 has 15 residues. The CDR3 protein is CASSPHGRDPDTQYF. The CDR3 nucleotides read TGTGCCAGCAGCCCCCACGGCAGGGACCCAGATACGCAGTATTTT.

This clonotype was detected ten times or more. The chain couples TRBV28 to TRBJ1-6, with 7 bases lining up with TRBD1. CDR1 is MDHEN, CDR2 SYDVKM, per germline. The junction had 2 bases not matched to a gene; V was cut back by 5 bases and J by 4 bases. CDR3 size: 14 residues. This chain's CDR3 is CASSAGGYNSPLHF. For the CDR3, the DNA is TGTGCCAGCAGTGCAGGGGGGTATAATTCACCCCTCCACTTT.

This clonotype came up many times. This rearrangement joins TRBV11-1 to TRBJ2-3; 7 bases fit TRBD1. The junction had 7 bases not matched to a gene; V was cut back by 5 bases and J by 2 bases. This CDR3 is built from 15 residues. Germline CDR1 and CDR2: SGHAT and FQDESV (reference sequence). CDR3 in amino acids: CASSPGQQLTDTQYF. CDR3 in DNA: TGTGCCAGCAGCCCGGGACAGCAGCTCACAGATACGCAGTATTTT.

The chain joins TRBV11-2 to TRBJ2-2, with TRBD2 identical over 10 bases. Germline lookup yields CDR1 SGHAT and CDR2 FQNNGV. The CDR3 covers 19 residues. J lost 1 base, V lost 0 bases, and 8 bases had no gene match. CDR3: CASSLDFDGLAVNTGELFF. The CDR3 bases are TGTGCCAGCAGCTTAGATTTCGACGGACTAGCGGTGAACACCGGGGAGCTGTTTTTT.

This clonotype was detected only a few times. The chain recombines TRBV6-5 with TRBJ2-7, with D possibly being TRBD1 (6 bases). Germline V gene data show CDR1 as MNHEY and CDR2 as SVGAGI. This CDR3 comprises 15 residues. With 0 bases removed from V and 5 bases from J, the gap between germline ends came to 14 bases. CDR3 sequence (DNA): TGTGCCAGCAGTTACTCGGGCAGGGGTGGAAACGAGCAGTACTTC. Translated: CASSYSGRGGNEQYF.

The sample holds many counts of this clonotype. V and J are TRBV5-1 and TRBJ2-3; D is unclear. Germline V lookup: CDR1 SGHRS, CDR2 YFSETQ. V lost 0 bases and J 2 bases, leaving 1 base between the germline ends. The CDR3 runs to 12 residues. CDR3 amino acids: CASSLATDTQYF. The DNA for the CDR3 is TGCGCCAGCAGCTTGGCCACAGATACGCAGTATTTT.

This clonotype was observed a handful of times. This chain connects TRBV3-1 to TRBJ2-5; weak D call: TRBD2 (6 bases). CDR3 length equals 12 residues. The V end lost 6 bases, the J end lost 4 bases, and 9 bases lay between the germline ends. From germline, CDR1 is LGHDT and CDR2 YNNKEL (reference sequence). The CDR3 DNA reads as TGTGCCAGCAGTTACGGGGGAGAGACCCAGTACTTC. The encoded protein is CASSYGGETQYF.

This clonotype showed up just a few times. This chain connects TRBV7-3 to TRBJ2-2; a possible D gene is TRBD1 (6 bases). This CDR3 has 16 residues. The germline V and J ends were trimmed by 5 bases and 3 bases, with 16 bases remaining between them. CDR1 SGHTA and CDR2 FQGTGA come from the germline V gene. The CDR3, as DNA: TGTGCCAGCAGCCCTAATAGGGGGTATGACACCGGGGAGCTGTTTTTT. Protein product: CASSPNRGYDTGELFF.

This clonotype was counted many times. The J gene is TRBJ1-5, the V gene TRBV7-9; D is unresolved. Per the germline V gene, CDR1 is SEHNR and CDR2 is FQNEAQ (reference sequence). V lost 5 bases and J lost 0, with 11 bases in between. This CDR3 is 15 amino acids long. CDR3 residues: CASSLGLSSNQPQHF. The CDR3 nucleotides read TGTGCCAGCAGCCTTGGGTTATCTAGCAATCAGCCCCAGCATTTT.

Many counts were recorded for this clonotype. The V call is TRBV11-1, the J call TRBJ2-1, with 10 bases identical to TRBD2. Looked up from germline, CDR1 is SGHAT and CDR2 is FQDESV (reference sequence). The junction had 4 bases not matched to a gene; V was cut back by 2 bases and J by 6 bases. This CDR3 region has 15 residues. CDR3: CASSLTSGIFNEQFF. The CDR3 DNA sequence: TGTGCCAGCAGCTTAACTAGCGGGATCTTCAATGAGCAGTTCTTC.

This clonotype was counted ten times or more. The V gene is TRBV27, the J gene TRBJ1-1, with a tentative D call TRBD1 (5 bases). Per the germline V gene, CDR1 is MNHEY and CDR2 is SMNVEV (reference sequence). Trimming left V 6 bases short and J 1 base short, with 15 bases between. This CDR3 contains 15 residues. The CDR3 loop is CASSQGGRQNTEAFF. The CDR3, as DNA: TGTGCCAGCAGCCAGGGAGGACGGCAGAACACTGAAGCTTTCTTT.

The V and J genes are TRBV7-9 and TRBJ1-1; D gene uncertain. With 4 bases removed from V and 3 bases from J, the gap between germline ends came to 12 bases. Germline CDR1 SEHNR, CDR2 FQNEAQ (reference sequence). The CDR3 length is 14 residues. CDR3 sequence: CASSSRVLYTEAFF. The CDR3 DNA follows: TGTGCCAGCAGCTCGAGAGTTTTGTACACTGAAGCTTTCTTT.

This chain uses TRBV11-2 with TRBJ2-1, with 9 bases identical to TRBD1. Germline CDR1 SGHAT, CDR2 FQNNGV. With V trimmed by 0 bases and J by 6 bases, 3 bases remained unmatched. This CDR3 has 15 residues. This chain's CDR3 is CASSLEGQGSNEQFF. The CDR3 DNA follows: TGTGCCAGCAGCTTAGAGGGACAGGGCTCCAATGAGCAGTTCTTC.

This clonotype was counted ten times or more. The chain has TRBV20-1 and TRBJ1-6; D perhaps matches TRBD1 (6 bases). The CDR3 totals 12 residues. Germline CDR1 DFQATT, CDR2 SNEGSKA (reference sequence). Deletions cut 6 bases from V and 6 bases from J, with 9 bases between. CDR3 in amino acids: CSAVGGNSPLHF. CDR3 nucleotides: TGCAGTGCCGTAGGGGGTAATTCACCCCTCCACTTT.